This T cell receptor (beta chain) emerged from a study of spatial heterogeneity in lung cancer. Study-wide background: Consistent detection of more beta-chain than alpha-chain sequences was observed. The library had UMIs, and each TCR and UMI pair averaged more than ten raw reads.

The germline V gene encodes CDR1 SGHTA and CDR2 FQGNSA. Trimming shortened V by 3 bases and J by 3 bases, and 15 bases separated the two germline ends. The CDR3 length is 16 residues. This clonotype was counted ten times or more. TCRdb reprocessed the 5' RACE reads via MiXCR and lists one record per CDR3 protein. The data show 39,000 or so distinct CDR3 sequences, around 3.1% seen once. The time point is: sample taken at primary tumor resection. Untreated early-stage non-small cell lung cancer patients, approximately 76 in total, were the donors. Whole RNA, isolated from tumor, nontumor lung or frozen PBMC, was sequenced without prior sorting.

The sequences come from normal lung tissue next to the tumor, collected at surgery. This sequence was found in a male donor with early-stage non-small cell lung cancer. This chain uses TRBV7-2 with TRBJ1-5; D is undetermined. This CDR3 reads CASSFRSRTVNQPQHF. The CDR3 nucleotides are TGTGCCAGCAGCTTCCGCTCCAGGACGGTCAATCAGCCCCAGCATTTT.